What follows describes a single T cell receptor (beta chain). Produced via immunoSEQ multiplex PCR; TCRdb's table is partial and in-frame only. The sample lists around 140,000 clones, around 89% occurring once. Trimming stripped 8 bases from V and 0 bases from J, with 8 bases between. Per the germline V gene, CDR1 is SGHAT and CDR2 is FQNNGV. The CDR3 loop spans 12 amino acids. This specimen belongs to a study of blood T cell repertoires in COVID-19. V and J are TRBV11-2 and TRBJ2-7; tentatively, D is TRBD2 (5 bases). Sequenced sample: peripheral blood. The origin of this receptor is a man in his 70s with active COVID-19. The CDR3 loop is CASEGFSYEQYF. DNA of the CDR3: TGTGCCAGCGAGGGTTTCTCCTACGAGCAGTACTTC.